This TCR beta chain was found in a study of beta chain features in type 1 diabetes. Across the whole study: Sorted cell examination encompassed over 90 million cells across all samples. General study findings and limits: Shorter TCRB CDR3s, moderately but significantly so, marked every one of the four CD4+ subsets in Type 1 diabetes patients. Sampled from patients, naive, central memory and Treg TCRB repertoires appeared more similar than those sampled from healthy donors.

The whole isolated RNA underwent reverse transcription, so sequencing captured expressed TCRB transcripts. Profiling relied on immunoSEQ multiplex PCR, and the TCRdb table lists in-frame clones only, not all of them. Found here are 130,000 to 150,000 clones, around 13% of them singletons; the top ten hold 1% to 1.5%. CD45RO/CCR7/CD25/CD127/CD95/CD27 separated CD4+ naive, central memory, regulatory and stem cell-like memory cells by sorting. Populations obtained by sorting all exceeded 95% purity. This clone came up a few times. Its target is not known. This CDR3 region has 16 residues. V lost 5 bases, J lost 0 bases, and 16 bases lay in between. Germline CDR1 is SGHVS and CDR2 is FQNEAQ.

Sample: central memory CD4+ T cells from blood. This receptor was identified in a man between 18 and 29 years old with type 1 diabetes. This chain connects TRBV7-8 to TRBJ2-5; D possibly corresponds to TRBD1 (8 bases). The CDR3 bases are TGTGCCAGCAGCGAAATACAGGGGGGGTACCAAGAGACCCAGTACTTC. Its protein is CASSEIQGGYQETQYF.